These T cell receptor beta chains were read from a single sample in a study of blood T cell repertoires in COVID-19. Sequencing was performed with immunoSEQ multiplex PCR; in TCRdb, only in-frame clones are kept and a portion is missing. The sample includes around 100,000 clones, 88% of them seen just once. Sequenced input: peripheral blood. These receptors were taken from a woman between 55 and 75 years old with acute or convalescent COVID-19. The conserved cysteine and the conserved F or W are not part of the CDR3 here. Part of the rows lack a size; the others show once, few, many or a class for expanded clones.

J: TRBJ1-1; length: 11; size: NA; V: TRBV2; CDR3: ASAGRMNTEAF
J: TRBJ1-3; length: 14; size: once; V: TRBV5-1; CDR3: ASSESTGGSGNTIY
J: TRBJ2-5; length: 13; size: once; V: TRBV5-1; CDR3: ASSSRGGPEETQY
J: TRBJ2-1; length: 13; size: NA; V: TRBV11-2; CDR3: ASSLGVRLGDEQF
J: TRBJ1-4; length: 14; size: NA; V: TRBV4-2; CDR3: ASSLITGQSNEKLF
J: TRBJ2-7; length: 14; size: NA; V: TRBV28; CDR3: ASSPGGGGNTYEQY
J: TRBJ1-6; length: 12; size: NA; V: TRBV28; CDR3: ASSNRVGNSPLH
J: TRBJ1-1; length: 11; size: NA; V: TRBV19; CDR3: ATREGLNTEAF
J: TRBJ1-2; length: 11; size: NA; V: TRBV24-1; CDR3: ATSDAAGVGYT
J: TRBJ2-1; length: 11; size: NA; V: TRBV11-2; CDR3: ASSTSSANEQF
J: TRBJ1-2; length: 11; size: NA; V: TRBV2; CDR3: ASSAGILRSYT
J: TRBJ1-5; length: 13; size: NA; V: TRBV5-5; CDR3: ASSLRTGLYQPQH
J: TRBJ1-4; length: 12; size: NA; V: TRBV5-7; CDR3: ASSLKERGEKLF
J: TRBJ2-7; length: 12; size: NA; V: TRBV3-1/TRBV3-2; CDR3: ASSQRRSSYEQY
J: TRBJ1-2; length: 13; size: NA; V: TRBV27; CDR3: ASSLGQGLFYGYT
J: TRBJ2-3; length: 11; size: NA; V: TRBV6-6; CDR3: ASLPAGTDTQY
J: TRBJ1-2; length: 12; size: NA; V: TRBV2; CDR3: ASRRRQANYGYT
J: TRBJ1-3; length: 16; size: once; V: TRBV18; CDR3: ASSPWGTGASSGNTIY
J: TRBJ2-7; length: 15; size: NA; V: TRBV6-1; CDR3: ASSEASQAGNPYEQY
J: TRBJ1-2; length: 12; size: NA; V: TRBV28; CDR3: ASSLGGRDYGYT
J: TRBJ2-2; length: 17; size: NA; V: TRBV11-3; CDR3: ASSSPGTSGRMGAGELF
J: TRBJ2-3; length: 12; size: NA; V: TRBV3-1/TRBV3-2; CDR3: ASSPGYSTDTQY
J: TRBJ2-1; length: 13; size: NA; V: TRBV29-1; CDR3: SVELTSGREGEQF
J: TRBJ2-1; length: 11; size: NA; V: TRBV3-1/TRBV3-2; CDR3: ASSPLWAGEQF
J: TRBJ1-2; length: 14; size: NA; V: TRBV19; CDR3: ASSMGGTGELYGYT
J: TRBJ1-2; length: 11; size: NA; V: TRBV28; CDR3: ATHDRSNYGYT
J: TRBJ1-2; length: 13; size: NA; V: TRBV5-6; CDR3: ASSFLSPEGYGYT
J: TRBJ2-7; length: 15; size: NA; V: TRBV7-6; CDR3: ASSWGLAGARSYEQY
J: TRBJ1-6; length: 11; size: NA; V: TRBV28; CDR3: ASSFLRAGPLH
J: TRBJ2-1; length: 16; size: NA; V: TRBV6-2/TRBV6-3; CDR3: ASSYSNGALSSYNEQF
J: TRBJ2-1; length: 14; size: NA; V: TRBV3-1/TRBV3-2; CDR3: ASSQGSSGTYNEQF
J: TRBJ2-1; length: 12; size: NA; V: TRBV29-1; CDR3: SVVVPRGAAEQF
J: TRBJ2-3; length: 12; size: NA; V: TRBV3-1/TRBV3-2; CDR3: ASSPRDREETQY
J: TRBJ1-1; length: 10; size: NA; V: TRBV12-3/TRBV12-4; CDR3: ASSWGTELAF
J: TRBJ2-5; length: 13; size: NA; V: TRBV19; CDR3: ASSGLAGVRETQY
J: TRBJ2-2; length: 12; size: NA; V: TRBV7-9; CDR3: ASSSQGIAGELF
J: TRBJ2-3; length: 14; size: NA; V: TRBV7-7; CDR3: ASSLGIAGVSDTQY
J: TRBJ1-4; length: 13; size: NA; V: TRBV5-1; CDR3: ASSLVQGSNEKLF
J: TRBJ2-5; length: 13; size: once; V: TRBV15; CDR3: ATSPLRGGGLTQY
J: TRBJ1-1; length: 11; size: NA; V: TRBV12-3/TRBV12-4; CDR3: ASSPRQGSEAF
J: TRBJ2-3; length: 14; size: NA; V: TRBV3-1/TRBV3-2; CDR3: ASSPELLPYTDTQY
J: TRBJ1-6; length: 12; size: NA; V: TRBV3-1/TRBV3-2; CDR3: ASSQDGGYSPLH
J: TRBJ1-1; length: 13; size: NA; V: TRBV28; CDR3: ASSRLDRGRTEAF
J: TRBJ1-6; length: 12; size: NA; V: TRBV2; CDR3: ASKEQALNSPLH
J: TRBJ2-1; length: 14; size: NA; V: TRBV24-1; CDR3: ATSDPGVGSYNEQF